The clone carrying this T cell receptor (beta chain) was counted only a few times. Investigators divided CD4+ cells into CD45RA+ naive and CD45RA-negative memory subsets. V lost 4 bases, J lost 0 bases, and 10 bases lay in between. The CDR3 is made up of 15 amino acids. Germline assignment: CDR1 MGHRA and CDR2 YSYEKL. This sample is part of a study of shared clonotypes between healthy human individuals. The wider study: The study used three CD4 naive, three CD4 memory, two CD8 naive and one CD8 memory plate per donor.

The repertoire was sequenced with immunoSEQ multiplex PCR; TCRdb's copy has only in-frame clones and lacks some. The repertoire has about a million clones, roughly 80% of them found once; the top ten carry more than 0.85%. V gene TRBV4-1 combines with J gene TRBJ2-1; D call uncertain. Material for sequencing was memory CD4+ T cells from PBMCs. Subset meaning: CD45RA-negative fraction. The origin of this receptor is a man younger than 35 in good health. Some clones in this sample may be carry-over from other donors' samples. CDR3 bases: TGCGCCAGCAGCCCCAGTCTTCCCTCCTACAATGAGCAGTTCTTC. This codes for CASSPSLPSYNEQFF.